A selection of T cell receptor beta chains follows, all from one sample in a study of T cell repertoires in cytomegalovirus infection. TCRdb analysed the reads with MiXCR anew, one entry per CDR3 protein. The table includes around 94,000 distinct CDR3 sequences, 16% detected once. The specimen sequenced was PBMCs. These receptors were collected from a human donor in good health (CMV status not recorded). Some clones in this sample may be carry-over from other donors' samples. The CDR3 runs from the conserved cysteine through the conserved F or W. A D gene is named only where the DNA matches it firmly. Not all rows give a size; the values are once, few, many and, for expanded clones, a class.

TRBJ2-1 NA NA TRBV10-3 TGTGCCATCAGTGGGGATTTGAGCTCCTACAATGAGCAGTTCTTC CAISGDLSSYNEQFF
TRBJ1-2 NA TRBD1 TRBV29-1 TGCAGCGACACACAGGGGAACTATGGCTACACCTTC CSDTQGNYGYTF
TRBJ2-7 many NA TRBV7-2 TGTGCCAGCAGCTTAGTCCCGGGATCCGAGCAGTACTTC CASSLVPGSEQYF
TRBJ1-3 few TRBD1 TRBV18 TGTGCCAGCTCACCGGGACAGGGCCCCGGCACCATATATTTT CASSPGQGPGTIYF
TRBJ2-1 many NA TRBV6-1 TGTGCCAGCAGTAAACAGGGGGGGAATGAGCAGTTCTTC CASSKQGGNEQFF
TRBJ2-2 NA NA TRBV11-2 TGTGCCAGCAGCCTGGACAGTGTCACCGGGGAGCTGTTTTTT CASSLDSVTGELFF
TRBJ1-2 NA NA TRBV7-6 TGTGCCAGCAGCCAGGGGCCGCGCTATGGCTACACCTTC CASSQGPRYGYTF
TRBJ2-1 few NA TRBV14 TGTGCCAGCAGCCAAGCCTCACCAGGCGGGCAGTTCTTC CASSQASPGGQFF
TRBJ1-2 many NA TRBV7-2 TGTGCCAGCAGCGCCGGGGGGGTAGGAAGACCAAACTATGGCTACACCTTC CASSAGGVGRPNYGYTF
TRBJ2-5 NA TRBD1 TRBV5-4 TGTGCCAGCAGCCCGGGCGGCAGGGGGCGGTTAGAGACCCAGTACTTC CASSPGGRGRLETQYF
TRBJ2-1 NA NA TRBV14 TGTGCCAGCAGCCGAGGTCTGCTCGAGCAGTTCTTC CASSRGLLEQFF
TRBJ2-1 many NA TRBV11-2 TGTGCCAGCAGCGTCTCTCTAAACAATGAGCAGTTCTTC CASSVSLNNEQFF
TRBJ2-2 NA NA TRBV5-1 TGCGCCAGCAGCTTGGCCACAGGAGCGAACACCGGGGAGCTGTTTTTT CASSLATGANTGELFF
TRBJ1-1 NA NA TRBV4-1 TGCGCCAGCAGCCATCCAGCCGGGACGATGAACACTGAAGCTTTCTTT CASSHPAGTMNTEAFF
TRBJ1-1 many NA TRBV7-2 TGTGCCAGCAGCTTAAGGGGCCCGGCGAACACTGAAGCTTTCTTT CASSLRGPANTEAFF
TRBJ2-3 many TRBD1 TRBV7-2 TGTGCCAGCAGTCCAGGGACAGCCAACACAGATACGCAGTATTTT CASSPGTANTDTQYF
TRBJ2-3 many NA TRBV11-2 TGTGCCAGCAGCCCGGGGGTTAGCACAGATACGCAGTATTTT CASSPGVSTDTQYF
TRBJ1-1 few NA TRBV5-1 TGCGCCAGCAGCCTGATGACCCAGAACACTGAAGCTTTCTTT CASSLMTQNTEAFF
TRBJ2-3 many TRBD2 TRBV20-1 TGCAGTGCTCGGCGGGGGTCGGGCACAGATACGCAGTATTTT CSARRGSGTDTQYF
TRBJ1-5 many NA TRBV7-2 TGTGCCAGCAGCCCCGACAGATGGCAGCCCCAGCATTTT CASSPDRWQPQHF
TRBJ2-1 NA TRBD2 TRBV27 TGTGCCAGCAGTTCAGCGGGGCGGGGGGGCCTGAATGAGCAGTTCTTC CASSSAGRGGLNEQFF
TRBJ2-1 NA TRBD2 TRBV2 TGTGCCAGCACCGCGGGGGTCCCCTCCTACAATGAGCAGTTCTTC CASTAGVPSYNEQFF
TRBJ2-7 NA TRBD1 TRBV28 TGTGCCAGCAGCTCGCTCGGACAGGGCAACGAGCAGTACTTC CASSSLGQGNEQYF
TRBJ2-1 few TRBD2 TRBV24-1 TGTGCCACCAGTCCTAGCGGCCGGTCAACCTACAATGAGCAGTTCTTC CATSPSGRSTYNEQFF
TRBJ1-4 NA NA TRBV15 TGTGCCACCAGCAGAGAGGGGGTGGGAGAAAAACTGTTTTTT CATSREGVGEKLFF
TRBJ2-3 NA TRBD2 TRBV29-1 TGCAGCGTGCGGGGGGTCGAAGATACGCAGTATTTT CSVRGVEDTQYF
TRBJ2-3 many NA TRBV7-2 TGTGCCAGCAGTCGGGGCACAGATACGCAGTATTTT CASSRGTDTQYF
TRBJ2-4 many TRBD1 TRBV12-3/TRBV12-4 TGTGCCAGCAGTCCCGGACAGGGTTTAACCAAAAACATTCAGTACTTC CASSPGQGLTKNIQYF
TRBJ2-1 many TRBD1 TRBV7-8 TGTGCCAGCAGCCCGGTACAGGGGGGATACAATGAGCAGTTCTTC CASSPVQGGYNEQFF
TRBJ1-1 NA NA TRBV20-1 TGCAGTGCTCTAAGGGGGGACACTGAAGCTTTCTTT CSALRGDTEAFF
TRBJ1-3 few NA TRBV19 TGTGCCAGTAGTATCGTTGACAGCGCCATATATTTT CASSIVDSAIYF
TRBJ1-5 NA NA TRBV12-3/TRBV12-4 TGTGCCAGCAGGTCCCAGGGTGGCAATCAGCCCCAGCATTTT CASRSQGGNQPQHF
TRBJ2-5 NA TRBD2 TRBV10-3 TGTGCCATCAGGGACTCGGGACTAGCGGGGGTTGAAGAGACCCAGTACTTC CAIRDSGLAGVEETQYF
TRBJ1-5 NA NA TRBV6-5 TGTGCCAGCAGTTACGGGATAGCGCAGCCCCAGCATTTT CASSYGIAQPQHF
TRBJ1-2 NA NA TRBV6-1 TGTGCCACCACCAAACGCCTCGGGACAAGACTCAACTATAGCTACACCTTC CATTKRLGTRLNYSYTF
TRBJ2-7 few TRBD2 TRBV18 TGTGCCAGCTCACCAGGGAGCGGGGGATCCTACGAGCAGTACTTC CASSPGSGGSYEQYF
TRBJ1-5 many NA TRBV6-2/TRBV6-3 TGTGCCAGCAGTTACCAGAGTAGCAATCAGCCCCAGCATTTT CASSYQSSNQPQHF
TRBJ1-5 few NA TRBV12-3/TRBV12-4 TGTGCCAGCACCCCACGGCATTTTAGCAATCAGCCCCAGCATTTT CASTPRHFSNQPQHF
TRBJ2-1 few NA TRBV7-3 TGTGCCAGCAGCTTAGAGGGGGGGTACAATGAGCAGTTCTTC CASSLEGGYNEQFF
TRBJ2-1 NA TRBD1 TRBV6-2/TRBV6-3 TGTGCCAGCAGTTTTCCGGGACAGGGCTATGAGCAGTTCTTC CASSFPGQGYEQFF
TRBJ1-3 few NA TRBV6-5 TGTGCCAGCAGCCAAGGGAGTACTGGAAACACCATATATTTT CASSQGSTGNTIYF
TRBJ2-5 many NA TRBV12-3/TRBV12-4 TGTGCCAGCAGTTTTGGTGAGACCCAGTACTTC CASSFGETQYF
TRBJ1-1 few TRBD1 TRBV6-5 TGTGCCAGCAGGAGGGACAGGAGGAACACTGAAGCTTTCTTT CASRRDRRNTEAFF
TRBJ1-6 many NA TRBV7-2 TGTGCCAGCAGCTTACTACAGGGAGGGAATTCACCCCTCCACTTT CASSLLQGGNSPLHF
TRBJ1-5 NA NA TRBV28 TGTGCCAGCAGTATTGTTGCGGAGAATCAGCCCCAGCATTTT CASSIVAENQPQHF
TRBJ2-1 many NA TRBV7-2 TGTGCCAGCAGTCCGGACATGAGCTCCTACAATGAGCAGTTCTTC CASSPDMSSYNEQFF
TRBJ2-3 few TRBD1 TRBV6-5 TGTGCCAGCAGTACCACAGGGGGCGCGACAGATACGCAGTATTTT CASSTTGGATDTQYF
TRBJ1-2 NA NA TRBV30 TGTGCCTGGACCCCGGTAGGACAATCAAGCTACACCTTC CAWTPVGQSSYTF
TRBJ2-7 many NA TRBV11-2 TGTGCCAGCAGCTTGACCAGCGGGTCCTCCTACGAGCAGTACTTC CASSLTSGSSYEQYF
TRBJ2-3 few TRBD2 TRBV7-2 TGTGCCAGCAGCTACAGCGGGGGGGGCACAGATACGCAGTATTTT CASSYSGGGTDTQYF
TRBJ1-1 few NA TRBV10-3 TGTGCCATCAGTGAGTCGTTAGGGACTGAAGCTTTCTTT CAISESLGTEAFF
TRBJ1-2 many NA TRBV7-2 TGTGCCAGCAGCCAAGGCGGGGGTACGGGCTACACCTTC CASSQGGGTGYTF
TRBJ2-7 NA NA TRBV13 TGTGTCAGCAGCAAAACAGGGCCCATACTCTACGAGCAGTACTTC CVSSKTGPILYEQYF
TRBJ2-2 few NA TRBV28 TGTGCCAGCAGTTTATTGTCATACGGGGCGGTGAGAACCGGGGAGCTGTTTTTT CASSLLSYGAVRTGELFF
TRBJ1-1 few TRBD1 TRBV3-1 TGTGCCAGCAGCCAACCTGGGACAGGGAAGAACACTGAAGCTTTCTTT CASSQPGTGKNTEAFF
TRBJ1-2 few NA TRBV20-1 TGCAGTGTTATGACAGTATTCAACTATGGCTACACCTTC CSVMTVFNYGYTF
TRBJ2-2 many NA TRBV7-6 TGTGCCAGCAGCTTAGATCCAGGGAACACCGGGGAGCTGTTTTTT CASSLDPGNTGELFF
TRBJ2-3 few NA TRBV5-1 TGCGCCAGCAGCCCTGGCGTCCGGACTAGCACAGATACGCAGTATTTT CASSPGVRTSTDTQYF
TRBJ2-7 many NA TRBV7-2 TGTGCCAGCAGCCTCATCCGGGACATAAACTACGAGCAGTACTTC CASSLIRDINYEQYF